The sequence of this TCR beta chain was determined in a study of fetal regulatory T cell absence and autoimmunity. Study results and limitations: Oligoclonal TCR enrichment in pancreas over cord blood reached over 85-fold for some clones.

V lost 2 bases and J lost 4, with 12 bases in between. Germline V gene lookup returns CDR1 SGHNT and CDR2 YENEEA. The CDR3 spans 15 residues. Concerning this clone itself: The antigen is not known.

TCRdb keeps only in-frame clones here, not all; method: immunoSEQ multiplex PCR. The sample consists of around 100,000 clones, about two thirds of them appearing once. The rearrangement links TRBV11-3 to TRBJ2-1; the D gene is possibly TRBD1 (6 bases). The TCR was taken from a male donor with IPEX syndrome. The specimen was pancreas tissue. DNA of the CDR3: TGTGCCAGCAGCTTACGGGACACCTTTTACAATGAGCAGTTCTTC. Amino acids: CASSLRDTFYNEQFF.